The following is a T cell receptor beta chain sequence with its context. V was trimmed by 5 bases and J by 2 bases, leaving 14 bases between them. Per germline, CDR1 SGHRS and CDR2 YFSETQ. This CDR3 spans 14 amino acids. The data are from a study of neoadjuvant anti-PD-1 for oral cavity cancer. Looking at the study overall: Before surgery, most patients got three to four biweekly 3 mg/kg nivolumab doses.

Most PBMC samples had approximately 480 ng input DNA in six replicates. Measured with immunoSEQ multiplex PCR; TCRdb has only the in-frame clones, and not every one. The table shows approximately 83,000 clones, with about 84% occurring only once. The J gene is TRBJ2-7, the V gene TRBV5-1; maybe TRBD1 (6 bases). The sequenced sample was PBMCs, obtained before nivolumab (anti-PD-1) treatment. The clonotype was recovered from a person between 35 and 79 years old with oral cavity squamous cell carcinoma. CDR3 DNA sequence: TGCGCCAGCAGGGAGACAGGTTTTGCCTACGAGCAGTACTTC. Its protein product is CASRETGFAYEQYF.